Presented here are 8 T cell receptor beta chains from one specimen sequenced in a study of blood T cell repertoires in COVID-19. Here immunoSEQ multiplex PCR was the method, and the copy in TCRdb shows in-frame clones only, minus some. The table includes over 20,000 clones, roughly nine tenths detected once. Sequencing input: peripheral blood. These receptors were collected from a human donor in a cohort sampled during active COVID-19.

CDR3 DNA sequence: TGTGCCAGCAGCCCGCGGGCCTTACCGAGCTCCTACAATGAGCAGTTCTTC. Its protein product is CASSPRALPSSYNEQFF. The chain combines TRBV7-6 with TRBJ2-1; possible D gene TRBD2, 5 bases. This CDR3 region has 17 residues. CDR1 is SGHVS and CDR2 is FNYEAQ in the germline V gene. V was shortened by 5 bases and J by 0 bases, with 17 bases between the two germline ends.

V usage is TRBV7-2 and J usage is TRBJ2-7; 9 nucleotides agree with TRBD1. Germline V gene data show CDR1 as SGHTA and CDR2 as FQGNSA. J lost 6 bases, V lost 3 bases, and 6 bases had no gene match. The CDR3 runs to 14 residues. The CDR3 here is CASSFSGQGREQYF. In DNA form, the CDR3 reads TGTGCCAGCAGCTTCTCGGGACAGGGTCGCGAGCAGTACTTC.

The genes are TRBV7-2 and TRBJ1-5, with a tentative D call TRBD1 (6 bases). Germline V gives CDR1 SGHTA, CDR2 FQGNSA. The CDR3 spans 13 residues. Deletions cut 5 bases from V and 8 bases from J, with 13 bases between. The CDR3 DNA sequence: TGTGCCAGCAGCACCCAACAGGGCGAGCCCCAGCATTTT. This codes for CASSTQQGEPQHF.

In its sample, this clone was seen once. J is TRBJ2-1 and V is TRBV18; tentative D call: TRBD1 (5 bases). V was cut by 6 bases and J by 8 bases, with 23 bases left in between. Germline V gene data show CDR1 as KGHSH and CDR2 as LQKENI. This CDR3 spans 16 amino acids. CDR3 amino acids: CASSRGPPTTGDEQFF. In nucleotides, the CDR3 is TGTGCCAGCTCTCGCGGACCGCCCACCACAGGCGATGAGCAGTTCTTC.

V is TRBV5-1 and J is TRBJ2-5, with D possibly matching TRBD2 (6 bases). Germline-derived CDR1 and CDR2 are SGHRS and YFSETQ. Trimming pared 4 bases from V and 2 bases from J, leaving 12 bases between. The CDR3 spans 14 residues. The CDR3 sequence is CASSPAGTQETQYF. CDR3 DNA sequence: TGCGCCAGCAGCCCAGCCGGGACTCAAGAGACCCAGTACTTC.

This chain connects TRBV30 to TRBJ2-7, with D tentatively TRBD2 (5 bases). Germline values: CDR1 GTSNPN, CDR2 SVGIG (reference sequence). Trimming cost V 1 base and J 4 bases, with 17 bases left between them. This CDR3 is 15 amino acids long. The chain's CDR3 is CAWSATGMFGYEQYF. CDR3 nucleotide sequence: TGTGCCTGGAGTGCGACGGGAATGTTTGGGTACGAGCAGTACTTC.

V gene TRBV5-1 combines with J gene TRBJ1-4; no clear D. CDR3 length: 10 residues. Germline V gives CDR1 SGHRS, CDR2 YFSETQ. V was cut by 2 bases and J by 14 bases, with 7 bases left in between. The CDR3 DNA sequence: TGCGCCAGCAGCTTTCTGAGTCTGTTTTTT. Translated: CASSFLSLFF.

The CDR3 DNA reads as TGTGCCAGCAGCCAAGAGGGAGCGGCCTCCCCGAACACCGGGGAGCTGTTTTTT. Its translation: CASSQEGAASPNTGELFF. The rearrangement uses TRBV3-1 (or the pseudogene TRBV3-2) and TRBJ2-2, with a weak D call TRBD2 (5 bases). The V end lost 0 bases, the J end lost 0 bases, and 14 bases lay between the germline ends. The CDR3 has 18 amino acids. Germline V gives CDR1 LGHDT, CDR2 YNNKEL (reference sequence).